This T cell receptor (beta chain) came from a study of regulatory T cells in long-lasting Graves disease. Time point of the sample: persistent/refractory GD, antithyroid drugs over 5 years with positive TRAb. Following extraction of RNA from PBMCs, that RNA was used to make the TCR library. American Thyroid Association guidelines served as the basis for diagnosing Graves' disease. The study, taken as a whole, reports: Persistent Graves' patients showed less TCR diversity than newly diagnosed ones. Accuracy might have suffered from few samples.

Of note for this clonotype: Its matching antigen is unknown. One end of the junction does not line up with germline, which may come from a read error.

Per germline, CDR1 SGHTA and CDR2 FQGNSA. The CDR3 length is 16 residues. To make TCR beta libraries, researchers used iRepertoire HTBI primers and Arm-PCR of CDR3 regions. Using its own MiXCR run on the multiplex PCR reads, TCRdb lists one record per CDR3 protein. The sample lists some 370,000 distinct CDR3 sequences; about a fifth were seen once. The receptor was derived from a female donor with Graves disease. This chain joins TRBV7-2 and TRBJ2-5, with 8 bases matching TRBD2. The J call may be in error: the DNA end matches TRBJ2-1 better. Here the sequenced sample was peripheral blood mononuclear cells (PBMCs), taken when the disease was refractory, from a patient treated with antithyroid drugs. The CDR3 loop reads CASTLAGLGVYNEQFF. The DNA of the CDR3 is TGTGCCAGCACCTTAGCGGGACTTGGGGTATACAATGAGCAGTTCTTC.